A selection of T cell receptor beta chains follows, all from one sample in a study of cytomegalovirus exposure and HLA in healthy donors. The assay was immunoSEQ multiplex PCR, and TCRdb's table has in-frame clones only and misses some. The sample yields under 150,000 clones, 75% to 90% seen once. What was sequenced was PBMCs. The receptors come from a male donor in good health and CMV-seronegative. Both conserved end residues are part of each CDR3. Size values are once, few and many counts, or a class for expanded clones, and some rows have none.

J gene,V gene,clone size,CDR3 protein
TRBJ2-3,TRBV5-4,few,CASRASRERSDTQYF
TRBJ2-4,TRBV6-5,-,CASSVGTLAKNIQYF
TRBJ2-7,TRBV7-2,-,CASSLGPGGYEQYF
TRBJ2-7,TRBV7-8,-,CASSLDLVGVRLLEQYF
TRBJ1-1,TRBV29-1,-,CSVPQRQGFGTEAFF
TRBJ1-5,TRBV5-1,-,CASRSDSGGNQPQHF
TRBJ2-7,TRBV4-3,-,CASSQSWGRSYEQYF
TRBJ2-6,TRBV18,-,CASSHVRDWGSGANVLTF
TRBJ1-1,TRBV18,-,CASSPGRANTEAFF
TRBJ1-5,TRBV10-2,-,CASSVSVTQPQHF
TRBJ2-1,TRBV6-5,-,CASSPGRRNEQFF
TRBJ2-7,TRBV7-2,-,CASSPSQGFYYEQYF
TRBJ2-1,TRBV11-3,-,CASSGYSGGAAEQFF
TRBJ1-2,TRBV19,-,CASSIARTVNYGYTF
TRBJ2-7,TRBV10-2,-,CASSQGNGYEQYF
TRBJ2-3,TRBV10-2,-,CASSEGFSTDTQYF
TRBJ2-3,TRBV5-4,few,CASSLDGGRTDTQYF
TRBJ1-1,TRBV20-1,-,CRGDSREAFF
TRBJ2-2,TRBV14,-,CASSPPGLYTGELFF
TRBJ2-3,TRBV5-1,-,CASSPGTGVFDTQYF
TRBJ1-1,TRBV5-1,-,CASSPMGQNTEAFF
TRBJ1-1,TRBV7-2,few,CASSLKSGPLTNTEAFF
TRBJ2-5,TRBV6-5,-,CASSYRRVAETQYF
TRBJ2-3,TRBV27,-,CASISDSDTQYF
TRBJ2-6,TRBV28,-,CASSPGVLPSGANVLTF
TRBJ1-1,TRBV18,-,CASSLGFEGTEAFF
TRBJ2-5,TRBV18,-,CASSPERTGGETQYF
TRBJ2-2,TRBV4-1,-,CASSQRQGGTGELFF
TRBJ2-7,TRBV5-1,-,CASRKDQGGNYEQYF
TRBJ1-1,TRBV27,-,CASSKVGGRMNTEAFF
TRBJ2-3,TRBV6-6,-,CASRKGQFAPFNTQYF
TRBJ2-6,TRBV7-3,-,CASSPGGGANVLTF
TRBJ1-4,TRBV6-5,-,CASRVYRATNEKLFF
TRBJ1-1,TRBV5-4,few,CASSLRSLDTEAFF
TRBJ1-1,TRBV6-1,-,CASSVRAGHEAFF
TRBJ2-1,TRBV19,-,CASKGKGGAPYNEQFF
TRBJ2-2,TRBV2,-,CATQRGYTGELFF